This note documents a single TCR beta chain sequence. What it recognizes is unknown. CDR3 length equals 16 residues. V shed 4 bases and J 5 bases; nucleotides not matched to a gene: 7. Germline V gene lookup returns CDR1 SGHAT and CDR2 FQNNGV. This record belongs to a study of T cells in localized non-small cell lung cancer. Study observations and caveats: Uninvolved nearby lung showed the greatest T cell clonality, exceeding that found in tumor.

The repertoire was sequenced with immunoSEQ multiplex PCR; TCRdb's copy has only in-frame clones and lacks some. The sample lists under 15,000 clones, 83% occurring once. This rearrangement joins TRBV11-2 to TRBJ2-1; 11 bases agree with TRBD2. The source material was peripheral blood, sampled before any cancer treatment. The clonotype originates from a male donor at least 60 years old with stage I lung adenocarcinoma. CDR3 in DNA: TGTGCCAGCAGCTCTAGACTAGCGGGATCGAACAATGAGCAGTTCTTC. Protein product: CASSSRLAGSNNEQFF.